This TCR beta chain was sequenced during a study of T cell responses to AZD1222 COVID-19 vaccine. Study at large: Whether given at about 4 or about 12 weeks, second doses were pooled. Notes on the study in general: All repertoire sampling was performed exclusively after the peak T cell response. Baseline testing showed seropositivity in only six AZD1222 recipients.

Remarks on this clone: Its antigen is unknown.

The assay was immunoSEQ multiplex PCR, and TCRdb's table has in-frame clones only and misses some. Among around 63,000 clones listed, about 85% were seen once. The V end was cut by 0 bases, the J end by 5 bases, with 13 bases between. The CDR3 is 15 residues long. Per the germline V gene, CDR1 is LNHNV and CDR2 is YYDKDF (reference sequence). The sequence derives from an adult in good health. Sequencing was performed on peripheral blood, taken on day 0 of AZD1222 vaccination. V gene TRBV15 combines with J gene TRBJ1-2; tentative D call: TRBD1 (5 bases). The CDR3 spells CATSRDQGATYGYTF. The CDR3 DNA follows: TGTGCCACCAGCAGAGATCAAGGGGCGACTTATGGCTACACCTTC. The whole variable domain, filled in from reference TRBV15 and TRBJ1-2, reads DAMVIQNPRYQVTQFGKPVTLSCSQTLNHNVMYWYQQKSSQAPKLLFHYYDKDFNNEADTPDNFQSRRPNTSFCFLDIRSPGLGDTAMYLCATSRDQGATYGYTFGSGTRLTVV.